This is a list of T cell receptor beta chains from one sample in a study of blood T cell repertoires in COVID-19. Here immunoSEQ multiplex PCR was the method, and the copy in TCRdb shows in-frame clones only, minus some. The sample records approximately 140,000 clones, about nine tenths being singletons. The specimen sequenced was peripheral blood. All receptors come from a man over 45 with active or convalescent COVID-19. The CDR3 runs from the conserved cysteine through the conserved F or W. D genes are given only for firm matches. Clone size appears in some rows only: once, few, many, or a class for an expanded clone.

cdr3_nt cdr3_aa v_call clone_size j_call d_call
TGTGCCACCAGCCGGGAGGTAGCGGGAGGCCAAGAGACCCAGTACTTC CATSREVAGGQETQYF TRBV24-1 once TRBJ2-5 TRBD2
TGTGCCAGCAGGCTGCTGCCGGGACAGGGTGATTCACCCCTCCACTTT CASRLLPGQGDSPLHF TRBV28 . TRBJ1-6 TRBD1
TGTGCCAGCAGCTTGAGGTGGGGAGGCGGTGAAGCTTTCTTT CASSLRWGGGEAFF TRBV7-9 many TRBJ1-1 .
TGTGCCAGCAGTTACCGGGACAGGCAGTATGGCTACACCTTC CASSYRDRQYGYTF TRBV6-5 . TRBJ1-2 TRBD1
TGCGCCAGCAGTGGGACTCCAGGCGGGGAGCTGTTTTTT CASSGTPGGELFF TRBV10-1 . TRBJ2-2 .
TGTGCCAGCAGTAAAGGGACAACGGCCGGCGCTAATGAAAAACTGTTTTTT CASSKGTTAGANEKLFF TRBV2 . TRBJ1-4 .
TGTGCCAGCACTCGTAGTGGCGGACTAGCGGATATTAATGAGCAGTTCTTC CASTRSGGLADINEQFF TRBV9 few TRBJ2-1 TRBD2
TGTGCCAGCAGTTTACCCGGCCTAGCGGGAGGGGCAGATACGCAGTATTTT CASSLPGLAGGADTQYF TRBV28 . TRBJ2-3 TRBD2
TGTGCCAGCAGCGTAGGGGTGACAGGGGGCAGTGAGACCCAGTACTTC CASSVGVTGGSETQYF TRBV9 once TRBJ2-5 TRBD1
TGTGCCAGCAGCAGCGGGACGCTACATGAAAAACTGTTTTTT CASSSGTLHEKLFF TRBV5-5 . TRBJ1-4 .
TGCAGCGTTGTTTCAGGGTCAGGAAACACCATATATTTT CSVVSGSGNTIYF TRBV29-1 . TRBJ1-3 .
TGCGCCAGCAGCTTCGGACAGGGAAGAGAAAAACTGTTTTTT CASSFGQGREKLFF TRBV5-1 . TRBJ1-4 TRBD1
TGTGCCAGCAGCCAAGAGCGGGAGGGGGACAATGAGCAGTTCTTC CASSQEREGDNEQFF TRBV6-2/TRBV6-3 . TRBJ2-1 TRBD2
TGCGCCAGCAGCCAAACAGCGGGAGGGGTCCCCTACAATGAGCAGTTCTTC CASSQTAGGVPYNEQFF TRBV4-1 . TRBJ2-1 TRBD2
TGCGCCAGCAGCCAAGATGCACTAGGAAATAGCTTTGAGCAGTTCTTC CASSQDALGNSFEQFF TRBV4-3 . TRBJ2-1 .
TGTGCCAGCAGTGCCCTAGCGGGAGGAGCAGATACGCAGTATTTT CASSALAGGADTQYF TRBV25-1 few TRBJ2-3 TRBD2
TGTGCCAGCAGCAAGGGGTTAAGGTTTAACACCGGGGAGCTGTTTTTT CASSKGLRFNTGELFF TRBV7-2 . TRBJ2-2 .
TGTGCCAGCTCACCACCAACCCGACAGGCCTACGAGCAGTACTTC CASSPPTRQAYEQYF TRBV18 once TRBJ2-7 .
TGTGCCAGCAGCCCCCTCAGGGGGAAATCCTCGCTTGCAGCTTTCTTT CASSPLRGKSSLAAFF TRBV11-2 . TRBJ1-1 TRBD1
TGCGCCAGCAGCCAAACACAGGGATACAATTCACCCCTCCACTTT CASSQTQGYNSPLHF TRBV4-1 . TRBJ1-6 .
TGTGCCAGCTCACTCCAGGGGCGAGATCAGCCCCAGCATTTT CASSLQGRDQPQHF TRBV18 . TRBJ1-5 .
TGTGCCAGCAGCTTACCGTCAGGGGCAGACTACGAGCAGTACTTC CASSLPSGADYEQYF TRBV7-2 . TRBJ2-7 .
TGTGCCAGCAGTTTCTTAGAGACAGGGTCGAGCTATGGCTACACCTTC CASSFLETGSSYGYTF TRBV6-5 . TRBJ1-2 TRBD1
TGTGCCAGCAGCTTTCCGGGACTAGCGGGCCCTAGCACAGATACGCAGTATTTT CASSFPGLAGPSTDTQYF TRBV7-9 . TRBJ2-3 TRBD2
TGTGCCAGCAGCTACGACAGGGGGAGATACGAGCAGTACTTC CASSYDRGRYEQYF TRBV28 . TRBJ2-7 TRBD1
TGTGCCAGCAGCCGGACTTGGACTAGCGGGAGGGCTGGAGATACGCAGTATTTT CASSRTWTSGRAGDTQYF TRBV7-2 . TRBJ2-3 TRBD2
TGTGCCAGCAGCGGGGACTCTCAAGCGGGGTACAATGAGCAGTTCTTC CASSGDSQAGYNEQFF TRBV27 once TRBJ2-1 TRBD2
TGTGCCAGCACCCTAAGGACAGCGTATAATTCACCCCTCCACTTT CASTLRTAYNSPLHF TRBV28 . TRBJ1-6 .
TGTGCCATCAGTCGGGACTACCCTAGTCACGAGCAGTACTTC CAISRDYPSHEQYF TRBV10-3 . TRBJ2-7 TRBD2
TGTGCCAGCAGCCCATCGGGACAGGGTGCCGAGCAGTACTTC CASSPSGQGAEQYF TRBV3-1/TRBV3-2 . TRBJ2-7 TRBD1
TGTGCCAGCAGTAGCCCGAACAGGGAAGAGCAGTACTTC CASSSPNREEQYF TRBV28 . TRBJ2-7 .
TGTGCCACTCGGAGCCATGAAGATACGCAGTATTTT CATRSHEDTQYF TRBV27 . TRBJ2-3 .
TGCAGTGCTAGTTCGCCGGGTCAGCCCCAGCATTTT CSASSPGQPQHF TRBV20-1 . TRBJ1-5 .
TGTGCCAGCAGCGGCTGGGGTAGCGCTCAACTAGGGAATGAGCAGTTCTTC CASSGWGSAQLGNEQFF TRBV7-9 . TRBJ2-1 .
TGTGCCAGCAGGGTAAGCGGGAGGTCTTACAATGAGCAGTTCTTC CASRVSGRSYNEQFF TRBV11-2 . TRBJ2-1 TRBD2
TGCGCCAGTTCTAGCGGGACTGGGTACAATGAGCAGTTCTTC CASSSGTGYNEQFF TRBV5-1 . TRBJ2-1 TRBD2
TGTGCCAGCAGTTTAGGAGGGTACTATGGCTACACCTTC CASSLGGYYGYTF TRBV28 . TRBJ1-2 .
TGTGCTAGTGGTTTGGTTCGGGAGCCCCCCTACGAGCAGTACTTC CASGLVREPPYEQYF TRBV12-5 . TRBJ2-7 .
TGCGCCAGCAGGTTACTAGCGGGAGAAGTGAACGAGCAGTACTTC CASRLLAGEVNEQYF TRBV5-1 once TRBJ2-7 TRBD2
TGTGCCACCAGTGGGAGCAAAGACAGGGGGACTGGGGCCAACGTCCTGACTTTC CATSGSKDRGTGANVLTF TRBV24-1 . TRBJ2-6 TRBD1
TGTGCCAGCAGTTTAAAGACAATCAATGAGCAGTTCTTC CASSLKTINEQFF TRBV27 . TRBJ2-1 .
TGTGCCAGCACCGATAGAGGGGGAAATGGCTACACCTTC CASTDRGGNGYTF TRBV2 . TRBJ1-2 .
TGTGCCAGCAGCGTAGCTACCGAGGTAGCGGGAGTCCCTCGGGATGAGCAGTTCTTC CASSVATEVAGVPRDEQFF TRBV9 once TRBJ2-1 TRBD2
TGCGCCAGCAGCTTGCAGAGAGCAGGTCCTAATGAAAAACTGTTTTTT CASSLQRAGPNEKLFF TRBV5-1 . TRBJ1-4 .
TGTGCCAGCAGTTTAGGCACAGGGCCCCCCCCCATCACCTACGAGCAGTACTTC CASSLGTGPPPITYEQYF TRBV28 . TRBJ2-7 .
TGCGCCAGCAGAGTGTGTTGGAGGGCGGGAGGGGCCGAGCAGTACTTC CASRVCWRAGGAEQYF TRBV10-1 few TRBJ2-7 TRBD2
TGTGCTAGCAGCCCGAACTATGGACAGCAAGAGACCCAGTACTTC CASSPNYGQQETQYF TRBV7-7 . TRBJ2-5 .
TGTGCCAGCACTAGGAATTATGTAGAGACCCAGTACTTC CASTRNYVETQYF TRBV6-5 . TRBJ2-5 .
TGTGCCAGCGCCCGCCAGGACAATCAGCCCCAGCATTTT CASARQDNQPQHF TRBV6-5 once TRBJ1-5 .
TGTGCCAGCAGCTCCCGTCGCTCTGGGGCCAACGTCCTGACTTTC CASSSRRSGANVLTF TRBV7-3 . TRBJ2-6 .